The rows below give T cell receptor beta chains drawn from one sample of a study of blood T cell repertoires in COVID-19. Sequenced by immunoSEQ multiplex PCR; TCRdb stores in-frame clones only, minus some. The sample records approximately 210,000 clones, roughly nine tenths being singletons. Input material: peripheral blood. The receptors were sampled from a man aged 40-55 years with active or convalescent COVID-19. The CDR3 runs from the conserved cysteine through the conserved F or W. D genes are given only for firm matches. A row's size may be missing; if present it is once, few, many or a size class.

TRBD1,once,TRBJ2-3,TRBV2,CASTRDRLLTDTQYF,TGTGCCAGCACCCGGGACAGGCTACTTACAGATACGCAGTATTTT
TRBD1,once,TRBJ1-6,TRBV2,CASSTTGVINSPLHF,TGTGCCAGCAGCACGACAGGGGTGATTAATTCACCCCTCCACTTT
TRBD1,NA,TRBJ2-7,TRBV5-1,CASSDTGQGYEQYF,TGCGCCAGCAGCGACACGGGACAGGGCTACGAGCAGTACTTC
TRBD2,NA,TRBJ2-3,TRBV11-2,CASSLLAGDGKLFGTQYF,TGTGCCAGCAGCTTACTTGCGGGAGACGGTAAATTGTTTGGTACGCAGTATTTT
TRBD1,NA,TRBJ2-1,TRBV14,CASSQEVPGQGGNEQFF,TGTGCCAGCAGCCAAGAGGTCCCAGGACAGGGTGGCAATGAGCAGTTCTTC
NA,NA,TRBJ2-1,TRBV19,CASSMASSDNEQFF,TGTGCCAGTAGTATGGCTAGCAGTGACAATGAGCAGTTCTTC
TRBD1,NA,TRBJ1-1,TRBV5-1,CASSLTGTGGGVEAFF,TGCGCCAGCAGCTTAACCGGGACAGGGGGCGGAGTTGAAGCTTTCTTT
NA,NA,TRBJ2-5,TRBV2,CASSDWLKETQYF,TGTGCCAGCAGTGATTGGCTCAAAGAGACCCAGTACTTC
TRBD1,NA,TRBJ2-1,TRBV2,CASSGTGYNEQFF,TGTGCCAGCAGCGGGACAGGGTACAATGAGCAGTTCTTC
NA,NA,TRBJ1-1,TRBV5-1,CASSLEQLNTEAFF,TGCGCCAGCAGCTTGGAACAGTTGAACACTGAAGCTTTCTTT
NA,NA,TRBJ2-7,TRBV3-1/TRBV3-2,CASSQDDPASYF,TGTGCCAGCAGCCAAGATGATCCGGCTAGCTACTTC
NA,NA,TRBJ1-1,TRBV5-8,CASSLLQPQANTEAFF,TGTGCCAGCAGCCTCCTACAACCACAGGCCAACACTGAAGCTTTCTTT
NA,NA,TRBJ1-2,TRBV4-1,CASSQVSGQGGGYTF,TGCGCCAGCAGCCAAGTAAGTGGGCAGGGAGGCGGCTACACCTTC
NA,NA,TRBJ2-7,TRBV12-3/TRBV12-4,CASSFSGGEQYF,TGTGCCAGCAGTTTTAGCGGAGGCGAGCAGTACTTC
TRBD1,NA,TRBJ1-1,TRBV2,CASRLVQLGQGPFPGNTEAFF,TGTGCCAGCAGGCTTGTTCAACTGGGACAGGGGCCATTCCCGGGGAACACTGAAGCTTTCTTT
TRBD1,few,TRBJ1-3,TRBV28,CASSSLKGQGGNTIYF,TGTGCCAGCAGTTCCCTTAAGGGACAGGGGGGAAACACCATATATTTT
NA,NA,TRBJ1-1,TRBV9,CASSTRRGSTEAFF,TGTGCCAGCAGCACCCGGCGAGGTTCGACTGAAGCTTTCTTT
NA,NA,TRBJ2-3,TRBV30,CAWSVKVPGGRGDTQYF,TGTGCCTGGAGTGTAAAAGTCCCGGGGGGCCGGGGGGATACGCAGTATTTT
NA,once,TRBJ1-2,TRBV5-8,CASSLLWGANYGYTF,TGTGCCAGCAGCTTACTCTGGGGCGCTAACTATGGCTACACCTTC
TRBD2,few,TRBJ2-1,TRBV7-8,CASSRGRSGRAFDNEQFF,TGTGCCAGCAGCCGGGGCCGTAGCGGGAGGGCCTTCGACAATGAGCAGTTCTTC
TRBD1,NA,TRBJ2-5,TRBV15,CATKRDRGHETQYF,TGTGCCACCAAGAGGGACAGGGGCCATGAGACCCAGTACTTC
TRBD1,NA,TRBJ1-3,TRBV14,CASSLQIRNRGGGNTIYF,TGTGCCAGCAGCCTTCAAATTCGGAACAGGGGAGGAGGAAACACCATATATTTT
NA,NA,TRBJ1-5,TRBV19,CASSTTVTSNQPQHF,TGTGCCAGTAGCACGACAGTTACTAGCAATCAGCCCCAGCATTTT
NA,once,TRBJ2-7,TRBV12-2,CASRPCRGWTGEQYF,TGTGCAAGTCGCCCCTGCAGGGGGTGGACTGGGGAGCAGTACTTC
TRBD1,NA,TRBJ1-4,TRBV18,CASSPWGQSNEKLFF,TGTGCCAGCTCACCTTGGGGACAGAGTAATGAAAAACTGTTTTTT
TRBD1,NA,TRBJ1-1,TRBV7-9,CASSSTGAEIKGHTEAFF,TGTGCCAGCAGTTCGACAGGGGCCGAAATAAAGGGGCACACTGAAGCTTTCTTT
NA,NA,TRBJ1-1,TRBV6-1,CASSEGYGVNTEAFF,TGTGCCAGCAGTGAAGGGTACGGGGTCAACACTGAAGCTTTCTTT
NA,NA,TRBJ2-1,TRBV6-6,CASSLGISSSYNEQFF,TGTGCCAGCAGTCTCGGGATCTCGAGCTCCTACAATGAGCAGTTCTTC
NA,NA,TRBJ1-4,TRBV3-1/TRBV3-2,CASSHQEGTNEKLFF,TGTGCCAGCAGCCATCAAGAGGGTACTAATGAAAAACTGTTTTTT
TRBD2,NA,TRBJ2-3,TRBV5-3,CARSSPDWGGTDTQYF,TGTGCCAGAAGCTCTCCCGACTGGGGAGGGACAGATACGCAGTATTTT
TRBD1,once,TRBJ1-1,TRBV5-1,CASSLQGAYTEAFF,TGCGCCAGCAGCTTGCAGGGGGCCTACACTGAAGCTTTCTTT
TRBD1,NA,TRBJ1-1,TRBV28,CASSLGQGITEAFF,TGTGCCAGCAGCCTCGGACAGGGGATCACTGAAGCTTTCTTT
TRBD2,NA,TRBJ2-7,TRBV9,CASSPTGLGYEQYF,TGTGCCAGCAGCCCCACTGGACTAGGCTACGAGCAGTACTTC
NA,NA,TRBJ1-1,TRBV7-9,CASSLTDGNTEAFF,TGTGCCAGCAGCTTAACAGATGGGAACACTGAAGCTTTCTTT
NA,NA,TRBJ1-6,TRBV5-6,CASSPSSRDSPLHF,TGTGCCAGCAGCCCCTCGTCCCGGGATTCACCCCTCCACTTT
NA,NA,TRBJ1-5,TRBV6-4,CASSDHRVRGNQPQHF,TGTGCCAGCAGTGACCACAGGGTACGGGGCAATCAGCCCCAGCATTTT
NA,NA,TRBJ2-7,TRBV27,CASRPSVSVSPPYEQYF,TGTGCCAGCAGACCTTCCGTCAGCGTCTCTCCCCCGTACGAGCAGTACTTC